The present TCR beta chain was sequenced within a study of cytomegalovirus exposure and HLA in healthy donors. For the study at large: A previous analysis identified 100 million or so unique TCR beta sequences derived from 180 million or so T cells.

This clone was detected once. PCR primers comprised 60 Vbeta and 13 Jbeta primers. Study processing details: Later, 65 million to 85 million unique TCR beta chains were counted in an analysis, and about 12 million of them were shared. Here immunoSEQ multiplex PCR was the method, and the copy in TCRdb shows in-frame clones only, minus some. V and J calls and clone size come straight from that table; D and trimming were deduced from the DNA. The table shows about 150,000 clones, with around 75% occurring only once. J lost 10 bases, V lost 0 bases, and 8 bases had no gene match. The CDR3 sequence is 17 residues long. The germline V gene has CDR1 SGDLS and CDR2 YYNGEE.

Sequenced: PBMCs. This sequence joins TRBV9 and TRBJ2-1; TRBD2 agrees at 15 bases. The sequence was obtained from a man between 18 and 35 years old in good health and CMV-seronegative. CDR3 region: CASSVARTSGRAEEQFF. The CDR3 DNA follows: TGTGCCAGCAGCGTAGCCCGGACTAGCGGGAGGGCAGAGGAGCAGTTCTTC.